The 32 T cell receptor beta chains presented below share a single source sample, sequenced in a study of cytomegalovirus exposure and HLA in healthy donors. 13 Jbeta primers and 60 Vbeta primers were used for the PCR. TCRdb's table, derived via immunoSEQ multiplex PCR, lists solely in-frame clones and lacks some. Here the sample spans approximately 270,000 clones, about four fifths being singletons. Specimen: PBMCs. Every receptor here comes from a girl aged 2 to 9 in good health and CMV-seronegative.

The chain has TRBV6-1 and TRBJ2-7; 9 bases are a match to TRBD2. V shed 6 bases, J shed 4 bases, and the junction held 10 bases outside the gene matches. Germline values: CDR1 MNHNS, CDR2 SASEGT. The CDR3 is 15 amino acids. CDR3 amino acids: CASSRRAGGGYEQYF. CDR3 bases: TGTGCCAGCAGCCGAAGAGCGGGAGGAGGGTACGAGCAGTACTTC.

V is TRBV6-6 and J is TRBJ2-7; the D is unclear. The V and J ends lost 2 bases and 3 bases respectively, with 17 bases between them. The CDR3 contains 16 residues. The germline V gene encodes CDR1 MNHNY and CDR2 SVGAGI (reference sequence). CDR3 nucleotides: TGTGCCAGCAGTTACGCGTACGGGTCTCTAAGCTACGAGCAGTACTTC. This encodes CASSYAYGSLSYEQYF.

In DNA, the CDR3 is TGTGCCAGCAGCAAAGGGCGACTAGCGGGGGGCCCAATATATCTTAGAAACTACGAGCAGTACTTC. This encodes CASSKGRLAGGPIYLRNYEQYF. The chain uses TRBV21-1 and TRBJ2-7; the table's D call, TRBD2, has no DNA check behind it. TRBV21-1 is designated a pseudogene. This CDR3 region has 22 residues.

This sequence joins TRBV5-4 and TRBJ1-6; 9 bases agree with TRBD1. The J segment lost 10 bases and the V segment lost 4 bases, leaving 6 bases of the junction unmatched. The CDR3 contains 14 residues. CDR1 SGHNT and CDR2 YYREEE come from the germline V gene (reference sequence). The CDR3 sequence is CASSAGTGLSPLHF. In DNA form, the CDR3 reads TGTGCCAGCAGCGCTGGGACAGGGCTATCACCCCTCCACTTT.

This clone was seen a single time. This chain connects TRBV27 to TRBJ2-1, with a possible D match to TRBD2 (6 bases). The germline V gene has CDR1 MNHEY and CDR2 SMNVEV (reference sequence). The CDR3 covers 14 residues. The germline V and J ends were trimmed by 3 bases and 4 bases, with 10 bases remaining between them. CDR3 loop: CASSFIGGYNEQFF. The DNA for the CDR3 is TGTGCCAGCAGTTTTATAGGAGGGTACAATGAGCAGTTCTTC.

This clone was found a few times. The CDR3 region is CASSYGGSTDTQYF. CDR3 bases: TGTGCCAGCAGTTACGGGGGGAGCACAGATACGCAGTATTTT. The V call is TRBV6-5, the J call TRBJ2-3; perhaps TRBD2 as D (6 bases). This CDR3 contains 14 residues. V lost 2 bases, J lost 0 bases, and 6 bases lay in between. In germline, CDR1 is MNHEY, CDR2 SVGAGI.

The chain is built from TRBV7-9 and TRBJ1-2, with D tentatively TRBD1 (6 bases). Between the trimmed V and J ends, which lost 1 base and 6 bases, there was a span of 12 bases. CDR1 SEHNR and CDR2 FQNEAQ come from the germline V gene (reference sequence). The CDR3 runs 14 residues. CDR3 bases: TGTGCCAGCAGCTTAGAGTGGTCAGGGGATGGCTACACCTTC. It codes for CASSLEWSGDGYTF.

This sequence joins TRBV5-1 and TRBJ1-1; unclear D gene. This CDR3 region has 15 residues. V lost 0 bases and J lost 0, with 9 bases in between. Germline CDR1 is SGHRS and CDR2 is YFSETQ. The CDR3 nucleotides read TGCGCCAGCAGCTTGGCTGGGCCGCTGAACACTGAAGCTTTCTTT. It codes for CASSLAGPLNTEAFF.

The rearrangement uses TRBV18 and TRBJ2-6; no clear D. Germline CDR1 is KGHSH and CDR2 is LQKENI. The CDR3 totals 16 residues. Deletions cut 6 bases from V and 0 bases from J, with 12 bases between. The CDR3 DNA follows: TGTGCCAGCTCCCTCGGAGAGTCCTCTGGGGCCAACGTCCTGACTTTC. This encodes CASSLGESSGANVLTF.

V and J are TRBV19 and TRBJ1-1, with D hard to call. V dropped 3 bases and J dropped 2 bases, with 7 bases sitting between them. Looked up from germline, CDR1 is LNHDA and CDR2 is SQIVND (reference sequence). There are 13 residues in the CDR3. The CDR3 nucleotides are TGTGCCAGTAGTATGAACAGAAACACTGAAGCTTTCTTT. Its translation is CASSMNRNTEAFF.

The gene calls are TRBV7-8 and TRBJ2-2; maybe TRBD2 (5 bases). Germline CDR1 SGHVS, CDR2 FQNEAQ. CDR3 length: 17 residues. With 0 bases removed from V and 6 bases from J, the gap between germline ends came to 17 bases. The CDR3 loop reads CASSLAGRRQVSGELFF. The CDR3 DNA reads as TGTGCCAGCAGCTTAGCCGGACGGAGGCAGGTTTCCGGGGAGCTGTTTTTT.

The CDR3 spells CASSDPSYRAADTQYF. In DNA form, the CDR3 reads TGTGCCAGCAGTGACCCCAGTTACAGGGCGGCAGATACGCAGTATTTT. The chain combines TRBV6-1 with TRBJ2-3; D is possibly TRBD1 (6 bases). From germline, CDR1 is MNHNS and CDR2 SASEGT. The germline V and J ends were trimmed by 3 bases and 4 bases, with 17 bases remaining between them. The CDR3 has 16 amino acids.

The V call is TRBV10-3, the J call TRBJ2-1; TRBD2 matches at 7 bases. This CDR3 spans 13 amino acids. Trimming took 6 bases from V and 6 from J; bases not matched to a gene: 5. Germline assignment: CDR1 ENHRY and CDR2 SYGVKD. The CDR3 is CAIRRGTINEQFF. DNA of the CDR3: TGTGCCATCAGACGTGGGACTATCAATGAGCAGTTCTTC.

The chain couples TRBV19 to TRBJ1-2; 7 bases match TRBD1. Trimming removed 6 bases from V and 1 base from J; junction bases left unmatched: 5. The CDR3 spans 14 residues. Germline V gene data show CDR1 as LNHDA and CDR2 as SQIVND (reference sequence). The CDR3 here is CASSNRGGNYGYTF. The CDR3 coding sequence is TGTGCCAGTAGCAACAGGGGAGGTAACTATGGCTACACCTTC.

The V and J genes are TRBV5-1 and TRBJ2-7; tentative D call: TRBD1 (5 bases). CDR1 SGHRS and CDR2 YFSETQ come from the germline V gene. The CDR3 spans 14 residues. The ends were cut back, 3 bases at V and 5 bases at J, with 15 bases in the middle. The DNA of the CDR3 is TGCGCCAGCAGCTATGGCAGGGTAGGGGACGAGCAGTACTTC. Its translation is CASSYGRVGDEQYF.

This sequence joins TRBV29-1 and TRBJ2-7; D is possibly TRBD1 (6 bases). Germline CDR1 reads SQVTM; CDR2 reads ANQGSEA. Between the trimmed V and J ends, which lost 4 bases and 9 bases, there was a span of 19 bases. The CDR3 spans 13 residues. Written as DNA, the CDR3 is TGCAGCGTTGCGCTGGGGGCGCAAGGGGGGCAGTACTTC. Encoded protein: CSVALGAQGGQYF.

The chain combines TRBV27 with TRBJ1-5; 8 nucleotides line up with TRBD1. V was pared by 6 bases and J by 6 bases, with 1 base of the junction left unmatched. The CDR3 loop spans 12 amino acids. The germline V gene has CDR1 MNHEY and CDR2 SMNVEV (reference sequence). CDR3: CASRQGVQPQHF. The CDR3 DNA sequence: TGTGCCAGCAGACAGGGGGTTCAGCCCCAGCATTTT.

The V call is TRBV2, the J call TRBJ1-5, with TRBD1 matching over 11 bases. The CDR3 length is 13 residues. Looked up from germline, CDR1 is SNHLY and CDR2 is FYNNEI. V dropped 10 bases and J dropped 4; count of bases not matched to a gene: 3. CDR3 sequence: CAIGTGGNQPQHF. CDR3 DNA: TGTGCCATTGGGACAGGGGGGAATCAGCCCCAGCATTTT.

The chain joins TRBV6-5 to TRBJ1-6, with 9 bases matching TRBD1. CDR3 length: 16 amino acids. Trimming removed 0 bases from V and 7 bases from J; junction bases left unmatched: 4. Per germline, CDR1 MNHEY and CDR2 SVGAGI. The CDR3, as DNA: TGTGCCAGCAGTTACTCTAAGGGACAGGGCAATTCACCCCTCCACTTT. Translating gives CASSYSKGQGNSPLHF.

This chain uses TRBV7-6 with TRBJ2-7, with 7 bases matching TRBD2. The CDR3 sequence is 16 residues long. V lost 5 bases, J lost 6 bases, and 16 bases stayed unmatched. CDR1 is SGHVS and CDR2 is FNYEAQ in the germline V gene. CDR3: CASSLGRVKTSTEQYF. The CDR3 region has the DNA TGTGCCAGCAGCCTGGGTCGAGTAAAGACTAGCACCGAGCAGTACTTC.

The V and J genes are TRBV7-6 and TRBJ1-2; D uncertain. CDR3 size: 14 residues. Germline V gene sequence: CDR1 SGHVS, CDR2 FNYEAQ. Between the trimmed V and J ends, which lost 1 base and 2 bases, there was a span of 8 bases. The CDR3 nucleotides read TGTGCCAGCAGCTTAGGCGGCGGGAACTATGGCTACACCTTC. Amino acids: CASSLGGGNYGYTF.

The rearrangement joins TRBV7-8 to TRBJ2-2; D ambiguous. Trimming shortened V by 0 bases and J by 1 base, and 9 bases separated the two germline ends. The CDR3 spans 16 residues. CDR1 SGHVS and CDR2 FQNEAQ come from the germline V gene. Here the CDR3 reads CASSLAASGNTGELFF. The CDR3 DNA reads as TGTGCCAGCAGCTTAGCAGCCTCAGGGAACACCGGGGAGCTGTTTTTT. Full variable domain (rest looked up from reference TRBV7-8 and TRBJ2-2): GAGVSQSPRYKVAKRGQDVALRCDPISGHVSLFWYQQALGQGPEFLTYFQNEAQLDKSGLPSDRFFAERPEGSVSTLKIQRTQQEDSAVYLCASSLAASGNTGELFFGEGSRLTVL.

In the case of this clone: The identical CDR3 is also encoded by other nucleotide sequences in the sample. The chain uses TRBV11-2 and TRBJ2-7; D is ambiguous. The CDR3 runs 13 residues. The V and J ends lost 1 base and 3 bases respectively, with 7 bases between them. CDR1 is SGHAT, CDR2 FQNNGV, per germline. The CDR3 DNA sequence: TGTGCCAGCAGCTTAGGAGGTAGCTACGAGCAGTACTTC. Amino acids: CASSLGGSYEQYF.

This clone has more than one count but fewer than ten. V gene TRBV11-2 combines with J gene TRBJ1-1; no reliable D call. Looked up from germline, CDR1 is SGHAT and CDR2 is FQNNGV. With 5 bases removed from V and 10 bases from J, the gap between germline ends came to 14 bases. The CDR3 extends over 12 amino acids. The DNA of the CDR3 is TGTGCCAGCAGCCCCGGCGGGAATCGAGCTTTCTTT. Its protein is CASSPGGNRAFF.

The chain links TRBV11-2 to TRBJ1-2, with D possibly TRBD1 on 6 matching bases. Germline lookup yields CDR1 SGHAT and CDR2 FQNNGV. V was trimmed by 4 bases and J by 4 bases, leaving 19 bases between them. This CDR3 comprises 16 residues. DNA for the CDR3: TGTGCCAGCAGCTCCAGTCAAGCACGAGGGGGCTATGGCTACACCTTC. Translated, it gives CASSSSQARGGYGYTF.

V gene TRBV28 combines with J gene TRBJ1-1, with 8 bases that match TRBD1. The CDR3 spans 14 residues. Germline CDR1 and CDR2: MDHEN and SYDVKM. J was trimmed by 4 bases and V by 7 bases; bases with no gene match: 8. CDR3 DNA: TGTGCCAGCAAGCAGGGGGCACGGAGCACTGAAGCTTTCTTT. Translated: CASKQGARSTEAFF.

The chain recombines TRBV7-3 with TRBJ2-5; D gene uncertain. Germline CDR1 and CDR2: SGHTA and FQGTGA. V was trimmed by 6 bases and J by 4 bases, leaving 12 bases between them. The CDR3 is made up of 13 amino acids. The CDR3 reads CASSSTIRETQYF. The CDR3 nucleotides read TGTGCCAGCAGTTCCACTATACGAGAGACCCAGTACTTC.

The rearrangement uses TRBV20-1 and TRBJ2-7; D remains unclear. CDR3 length: 11 amino acids. Per the germline V gene, CDR1 is DFQATT and CDR2 is SNEGSKA (reference sequence). Trimming cost V 5 bases and J 2 bases, with 7 bases left between them. The CDR3 DNA is TGCAGTGCTTACGCAGCCTACGAGCAGTACTTC. It translates to CSAYAAYEQYF.

In DNA, the CDR3 is TGCGCCAGCAGCTTCAGGGCCCCCTACAATGAGCAGTTCTTC. Translated: CASSFRAPYNEQFF. This chain uses TRBV5-1 with TRBJ2-1; possible D gene TRBD1, 5 bases. Germline V lookup: CDR1 SGHRS, CDR2 YFSETQ. CDR3 length equals 14 residues. The V gene lost 2 bases and the J gene lost 2 bases, with 8 bases spanning the gap. The full variable domain, rest sourced from reference TRBV5-1 and TRBJ2-1, is KAGVTQTPRYLIKTRGQQVTLSCSPISGHRSVSWYQQTPGQGLQFLFEYFSETQRNKGNFPGRFSGRQFSNSRSEMNVSTLELGDSALYLCASSFRAPYNEQFFGPGTRLTVL.

The V gene is TRBV9, the J gene TRBJ2-7; the D gene is possibly TRBD2 (6 bases). V lost 0 bases, J lost 4 bases, and 14 bases lay in between. The CDR3 consists of 15 residues. CDR1 and CDR2 from the germline V gene are SGDLS and YYNGEE. In nucleotides, the CDR3 is TGTGCCAGCAGCGTAGGTACCTTGGGGGGATACGAGCAGTACTTC. This translates into CASSVGTLGGYEQYF.

The V call is TRBV7-9, the J call TRBJ2-1, with TRBD2 identical over 10 bases. Germline V gene data show CDR1 as SEHNR and CDR2 as FQNEAQ (reference sequence). CDR3 size: 14 residues. V was clipped by 8 bases and J by 3 bases; unmatched bases: 4. The CDR3 sequence: CASRRLAGYNEQFF. DNA of the CDR3: TGTGCCAGCCGTCGACTAGCGGGCTACAATGAGCAGTTCTTC.

The gene calls are TRBV6-5 and TRBJ1-2, with D possibly being TRBD1 (6 bases). CDR1 and CDR2 from the germline V gene are MNHEY and SVGAGI. V lost 5 bases, J lost 6 bases, and 19 bases lay in between. This CDR3 contains 15 residues. The CDR3 loop is CASSLYLGGADGYTF. The CDR3 DNA sequence: TGTGCCAGCAGTCTTTACTTGGGGGGGGCGGATGGCTACACCTTC.